This T cell receptor beta chain was captured in a study of cytotoxic CD8 clonotypes in ibrutinib-treated CLL. Overall study: Within the patient group, 11 were relapsed/refractory and approximately 15 treatment-naive, and approximately 17 were IGHV unmutated. Partial response was seen in about 24 patients and complete response in 2; after median about six years, about 14 stayed remitted, 12 progressed. Study findings and constraints: T-cell clonality at baseline went above that of age-matched healthy donors and rose and fell with circulating CD8+ T-cell counts. Public clonotypes, rarely seen, contracted or held steady on treatment.

Measured with immunoSEQ multiplex PCR; TCRdb has only the in-frame clones, and not every one. The table shows 35,000 to 45,000 clones, with roughly 69% occurring only once. In regard to this clone: What it binds is unknown.

Germline lookup yields CDR1 MNHEY and CDR2 SMNVEV (reference sequence). Trimming stripped 3 bases from V and 9 bases from J, with 15 bases between. The CDR3 has 14 amino acids. The sample was PBMCs, taken after 12 months of ibrutinib treatment. This clonotype was sampled from a human donor with chronic lymphocytic leukemia. The chain recombines TRBV27 with TRBJ2-4; TRBD1 might be the D (6 bases). The CDR3 reads CASSFQGRGGIQYF. The CDR3 DNA sequence: TGTGCCAGCAGTTTCCAGGGGCGAGGGGGCATTCAGTACTTC.